The 30 T cell receptor beta chains given below trace back to one sample, sequenced in a study of T-cell memory formation after mild COVID-19. Via MiXCR, TCRdb re-called the 5' RACE reads, giving one row per CDR3 protein. The sample yields roughly 260,000 distinct CDR3 sequences, about 15% seen once. The sequencing input was PBMCs or a T cell subset sorted from them (not recorded which). The receptors here all came from a man between 18 and 35 years old who had mild COVID-19 (a few samples of this study predate the infection). Cell type and time point are not known.

This clonotype was recorded at least ten times. The chain links TRBV4-3 to TRBJ2-6; D is unresolved. Per germline, CDR1 LGHNA and CDR2 YSLEER. Trimming removed 0 bases from V and 0 bases from J, with 12 bases in between. The CDR3 covers 18 residues. This CDR3 reads CASSQDRAFGSGANVLTF. CDR3 nucleotide sequence: TGCGCCAGCAGCCAAGATCGTGCATTCGGCTCTGGGGCCAACGTCCTGACTTTC.

This clonotype was picked up a small number of times. The V and J genes are TRBV7-9 and TRBJ1-1; 8 bases map to TRBD1. With 7 bases clipped from V and 1 base from J, the junction kept 5 bases outside the gene matches. The CDR3 runs to 14 residues. Germline assignment: CDR1 SEHNR and CDR2 FQNEAQ (reference sequence). The CDR3 reads CASTSQGANTEAFF. CDR3 bases: TGTGCCAGCACCTCGCAGGGGGCGAACACTGAAGCTTTCTTT.

This clonotype has ten or more counts. This chain links TRBV7-9 with TRBJ2-1, with D hard to call. Germline CDR1 and CDR2: SEHNR and FQNEAQ (reference sequence). Trimming pared 1 base from V and 9 bases from J, leaving 10 bases between. The CDR3 is 13 residues long. CDR3 sequence reads: CASSLVSGGEQFF. As DNA, the CDR3 is TGTGCCAGCAGCTTAGTATCGGGTGGTGAGCAGTTCTTC.

This clonotype was observed a few times. J is TRBJ1-1 and V is TRBV20-1; D call uncertain. V lost 0 bases to trimming and J lost 0 bases, with 11 bases between them. This CDR3 contains 15 residues. From germline, CDR1 is DFQATT and CDR2 SNEGSKA (reference sequence). CDR3 nucleotide sequence: TGCAGTGCTAGAGATTTTGGCCGTCTGAACACTGAAGCTTTCTTT. Protein sequence: CSARDFGRLNTEAFF.

The chain is built from TRBV6-2 or TRBV6-3 and TRBJ1-5, with a weak D call TRBD1 (6 bases). There are 14 residues in the CDR3. Germline V gene sequence: CDR1 MNHEY, CDR2 SVGEGT. V shed 6 bases and J shed 6 bases, with 15 bases lying between them. The CDR3 DNA follows: TGTGCCAGCAGCCCGGGGGGCTCTGGTCAGCCCCAGCATTTT. This encodes CASSPGGSGQPQHF.

This sequence joins TRBV27 and TRBJ2-7, with D unclear. This CDR3 spans 14 amino acids. Germline CDR1 is MNHEY and CDR2 is SMNVEV (reference sequence). V gave up 6 bases and J gave up 0 bases, with 12 bases separating them. The CDR3 reads CASSGAASSYEQYF. DNA for the CDR3: TGTGCCAGCAGCGGAGCCGCGAGCTCCTACGAGCAGTACTTC.

Only a few counts were recorded for this clonotype. The gene calls are TRBV20-1 and TRBJ1-2; TRBD1 matches at 8 bases. Germline V gene sequence: CDR1 DFQATT, CDR2 SNEGSKA (reference sequence). The junction had 4 bases not matched to a gene; V was cut back by 2 bases and J by 2 bases. The CDR3 has 14 amino acids. The CDR3 bases are TGCAGTGCTAGATTGACAGGGGCGAACTATGGCTACACCTTC. This codes for CSARLTGANYGYTF.

This clonotype has just a few counts. The rearrangement uses TRBV30 and TRBJ2-4, with D uncertain. The CDR3 extends over 16 amino acids. V was cut by 3 bases and J by 1 base, with 16 bases left in between. Germline V gene lookup returns CDR1 GTSNPN and CDR2 SVGIG (reference sequence). The CDR3 sequence is CAWRERRGRAKNIQYF. For the CDR3, the DNA is TGTGCCTGGAGAGAACGCCGAGGACGTGCCAAAAACATTCAGTACTTC. Full variable domain (remainder filled in from reference TRBV30 and TRBJ2-4): SQTIHQWPATLVQPVGSPLSLECTVEGTSNPNLYWYRQAAGRGLQLLFYSVGIGQISSEVPQNLSASRPQDRQFILSSKKLLLSDSGFYLCAWRERRGRAKNIQYFGAGTRLSVL.

This clonotype occurred a few times. The J gene is TRBJ1-1, the V gene TRBV28; D is perhaps TRBD1 (5 bases). This CDR3 comprises 14 residues. V dropped 3 bases and J dropped 4 bases, with 12 bases sitting between them. Germline values: CDR1 MDHEN, CDR2 SYDVKM. CDR3 region: CASSFPQGGTEAFF. The DNA of the CDR3 is TGTGCCAGCAGTTTTCCCCAGGGAGGCACTGAAGCTTTCTTT.

This clonotype has a handful of counts. This chain joins TRBV20-1 and TRBJ1-1, with D possibly matching TRBD1 (6 bases). The CDR3 is made up of 14 amino acids. Looked up from germline, CDR1 is DFQATT and CDR2 is SNEGSKA (reference sequence). V lost 1 base to trimming and J lost 1 base, with 10 bases between them. DNA of the CDR3: TGCAGTGCTAGAGCGGGGGGCCCGAACACTGAAGCTTTCTTT. It yields the protein CSARAGGPNTEAFF.

This clonotype was detected many times. The V gene is TRBV4-1, the J gene TRBJ2-2; 7 positions agree with TRBD1. The CDR3 runs 16 residues. V gave up 6 bases and J gave up 2 bases; unmatched junction bases: 9. Per the germline V gene, CDR1 is MGHRA and CDR2 is YSYEKL. CDR3 sequence: CASRTPGQRNTGELFF. DNA of the CDR3: TGCGCCAGCAGGACCCCGGGACAGAGAAACACCGGGGAGCTGTTTTTT.

This clonotype turned up a few times. This chain links TRBV20-1 with TRBJ2-7; weak D call: TRBD1 (6 bases). Germline CDR1 reads DFQATT; CDR2 reads SNEGSKA (reference sequence). V was pared by 5 bases and J by 4 bases, with 15 bases between. The CDR3 spans 13 residues. The CDR3 nucleotides are TGCAGTGCTGAGAAGAGAGGGGGTTACGAGCAGTACGTC. It translates to CSAEKRGGYEQYV.

This clonotype was picked up a small number of times. The chain joins TRBV7-3 to TRBJ2-2; 10 nucleotides match TRBD1. The germline V gene encodes CDR1 SGHTA and CDR2 FQGTGA. The CDR3 sequence is 15 residues long. After removal of 2 bases from V and 7 bases from J, the junction contained 4 bases not matched to a gene. The CDR3 spells CASSLLGQGVGELFF. The CDR3 coding sequence is TGTGCCAGCAGCTTACTAGGACAGGGGGTCGGGGAGCTGTTTTTT.

The chain carries TRBV5-1 and TRBJ1-1; possibly TRBD1 for D (5 bases). V was trimmed by 5 bases and J by 1 base, leaving 12 bases between them. The CDR3 length is 14 residues. Germline lookup yields CDR1 SGHRS and CDR2 YFSETQ. Here the CDR3 reads CASRDPGKNTEAFF. The CDR3 bases are TGCGCCAGCAGGGATCCAGGGAAGAACACTGAAGCTTTCTTT.

This chain joins TRBV5-1 and TRBJ2-2; D uncertain. Trimming removed 0 bases at V and 5 bases at J, with 8 bases between. Germline V gives CDR1 SGHRS, CDR2 YFSETQ. CDR3 length: 14 residues. The CDR3 sequence is CASSLGIRTGELFF. The DNA of the CDR3 is TGCGCCAGCAGCTTGGGGATTCGTACCGGGGAGCTGTTTTTT.

This clonotype was detected only a few times. J is TRBJ2-3 and V is TRBV5-1; 7 nucleotides line up with TRBD2. In germline, CDR1 is SGHRS, CDR2 YFSETQ. CDR3 length: 15 residues. Trimming at V came to 4 bases and at J to 3 bases, leaving 8 bases not matched to a gene. The CDR3: CASSQIGGGTDTQYF. Here the CDR3 DNA reads TGCGCCAGCAGCCAGATTGGCGGGGGAACAGATACGCAGTATTTT.

The rearrangement uses TRBV28 and TRBJ1-4; tentative D call: TRBD1 (5 bases). Germline V gives CDR1 MDHEN, CDR2 SYDVKM. The V and J ends lost 5 bases and 3 bases respectively, with 7 bases between them. The CDR3 is 13 amino acids. The CDR3 DNA follows: TGTGCCAGCAGTGGAGGGGCTAATGAAAAACTGTTTTTT. Its protein product is CASSGGANEKLFF. The whole variable domain, filled in from reference TRBV28 and TRBJ1-4, reads DVKVTQSSRYLVKRTGEKVFLECVQDMDHENMFWYRQDPGLGLRLIYFSYDVKMKEKGDIPEGYSVSREKKERFSLILESASTNQTSMYLCASSGGANEKLFFGSGTQLSVL.

This clonotype has a handful of counts. The chain employs TRBV4-1 and TRBJ2-1; 8 bases match TRBD1. CDR1 and CDR2 (germline): MGHRA, YSYEKL. This CDR3 is 17 amino acids long. V trimming: 4 bases; J trimming: 5 bases; junction bases outside the gene matches: 13. CDR3 protein: CASSPKRTGQDHNEQFF. The DNA of the CDR3 is TGCGCCAGCAGCCCAAAGAGAACGGGACAGGACCACAATGAGCAGTTCTTC.

The rearrangement uses TRBV10-3 and TRBJ1-2; perhaps TRBD1 as D (5 bases). The CDR3 covers 14 residues. Germline V gives CDR1 ENHRY, CDR2 SYGVKD. Between the trimmed V and J ends, which lost 7 bases and 2 bases, there was a span of 14 bases. CDR3 in amino acids: CAITPRGGNYGYTF. The CDR3 nucleotides read TGTGCCATCACTCCAAGGGGAGGGAACTATGGCTACACCTTC.

J is TRBJ2-3 and V is TRBV9; D remains unclear. The ends were cut back, 3 bases at V and 5 bases at J, with 10 bases in the middle. The CDR3 spans 13 residues. Germline CDR1 reads SGDLS; CDR2 reads YYNGEE. The CDR3 loop reads CASSATSGDTQYF. CDR3 DNA sequence: TGTGCCAGCAGCGCAACATCGGGAGATACGCAGTATTTT.

The sample holds a few counts of this clonotype. The CDR3 spells CASSGQDSSPLHF. CDR3 DNA sequence: TGTGCCAGCAGCGGACAGGACTCTTCACCCCTCCACTTT. The chain uses TRBV2 and TRBJ1-6, with 7 bases aligning to TRBD1. This CDR3 is built from 13 residues. J lost 9 bases, V lost 6 bases, and 5 bases had no gene match. Per the germline V gene, CDR1 is SNHLY and CDR2 is FYNNEI. Full variable domain (missing parts from reference TRBV2 and TRBJ1-6): EPEVTQTPSHQVTQMGQEVILRCVPISNHLYFYWYRQILGQKVEFLVSFYNNEISEKSEIFDDQFSVERPDGSNFTLKIRSTKLEDSAMYFCASSGQDSSPLHFGNGTRLTVT.

This chain uses TRBV5-1 with TRBJ1-1, with unresolved D. Germline CDR1 SGHRS, CDR2 YFSETQ. CDR3 length: 14 amino acids. Trimming shortened V by 1 base and J by 0 bases, and 7 bases separated the two germline ends. The CDR3 protein is CASSLWAMNTEAFF. CDR3 nucleotide sequence: TGCGCCAGCAGCTTGTGGGCCATGAACACTGAAGCTTTCTTT. Filled out from reference TRBV5-1 and TRBJ1-1, the complete variable domain reads KAGVTQTPRYLIKTRGQQVTLSCSPISGHRSVSWYQQTPGQGLQFLFEYFSETQRNKGNFPGRFSGRQFSNSRSEMNVSTLELGDSALYLCASSLWAMNTEAFFGQGTRLTVV.

This chain links TRBV7-3 with TRBJ2-2; no definite D call. CDR1 and CDR2 from the germline V gene are SGHTA and FQGTGA. Deletions cut 1 base from V and 3 bases from J, with 9 bases between. The CDR3 runs 15 residues. CDR3 sequence reads: CASSLSPGDTGELFF. The DNA for the CDR3 is TGTGCCAGCAGCTTAAGCCCGGGTGACACCGGGGAGCTGTTTTTT.

This clonotype was seen once. This sequence joins TRBV27 and TRBJ2-7; D ambiguous. V lost 4 bases and J 2 bases, leaving 12 bases between the germline ends. The CDR3 sequence is 14 residues long. Germline CDR1 reads MNHEY; CDR2 reads SMNVEV (reference sequence). CDR3 sequence: CASSYGPFAYEQYF. CDR3 nucleotides: TGTGCCAGCAGTTACGGCCCGTTTGCCTACGAGCAGTACTTC.

This clonotype showed up just a few times. The chain combines TRBV27 with TRBJ2-7, with 7 bases aligning to TRBD2. Losses at the gene ends were 10 bases for V and 1 base for J; bases not matched to a gene: 10. Per germline, CDR1 MNHEY and CDR2 SMNVEV (reference sequence). The CDR3 is 14 amino acids. CDR3 DNA: TGTGCCACCCGACACAGCGGGGCGTCCTACGAGCAGTACTTC. Its protein product is CATRHSGASYEQYF.

This clonotype was seen repeatedly, ten times or more. This chain uses TRBV4-2 with TRBJ2-3, with D tentatively TRBD2 (6 bases). Germline V gives CDR1 LGHNA, CDR2 YNFKEQ. This CDR3 contains 17 residues. Deletions cut 0 bases from V and 5 bases from J, with 18 bases between. The CDR3 spells CASSQDLAPNLGDTQYF. CDR3 DNA sequence: TGTGCCAGCAGCCAAGATCTAGCGCCAAACCTGGGAGATACGCAGTATTTT.

The chain couples TRBV29-1 to TRBJ2-7, with a tentative D call TRBD2 (5 bases). V was shortened by 0 bases and J by 9 bases, with 9 bases between the two germline ends. This CDR3 spans 11 amino acids. Germline CDR1 SQVTM, CDR2 ANQGSEA. CDR3 amino acids: CSVEDARGQYV. In DNA form, the CDR3 reads TGCAGCGTTGAAGATGCCCGGGGGCAGTACGTC.

This clonotype was observed a handful of times. The V and J genes are TRBV6-2 or TRBV6-3 and TRBJ2-7, with unresolved D. The V and J ends lost 2 bases and 5 bases respectively, with 7 bases between them. The CDR3 is 12 residues long. The germline CDR1 and CDR2 sequences are MNHEY and SVGEGT. The CDR3 loop is CASSYTLHEQYF. The CDR3 nucleotides read TGTGCCAGCAGTTACACCCTCCACGAGCAGTACTTC.

CDR3 in amino acids: CSVGGVGQPQHF. The CDR3 region has the DNA TGCAGCGTTGGAGGGGTCGGTCAGCCCCAGCATTTT. The chain has TRBV29-1 and TRBJ1-5, with D perhaps TRBD1 (5 bases). The ends were cut back, 4 bases at V and 6 bases at J, with 10 bases in the middle. Germline V gives CDR1 SQVTM, CDR2 ANQGSEA. This CDR3 has 12 residues.

The V gene is TRBV12-3 or TRBV12-4, the J gene TRBJ1-2, with 9 bases identical to TRBD1. This CDR3 spans 13 amino acids. Trimming removed 7 bases from V and 7 bases from J; junction bases left unmatched: 7. The CDR3 loop reads CASTLQGATGYTF. The CDR3 nucleotides are TGTGCCAGCACCCTACAGGGGGCTACTGGCTACACCTTC.